The 27 T cell receptor beta chains below were found in one sample sequenced in a study of T-cell reconstitution after alpha-beta-depleted transplantation in children. TCRbeta library construction was performed incorporating unique molecular identifiers. TCRdb used MiXCR to reprocess the PCR reads, holding one entry per CDR3 protein. The profile shows fewer than 1 million distinct CDR3 sequences, 16% of them singletons. This sample comprised PBMCs, mostly from graft donor cells, obtained 360 days after TCRalphabeta/CD19-depleted stem cell transplant. The receptors come from a male patient aged 10-17 years who had a stem cell transplant for acute lymphoblastic leukemia, so the T cells may come from the graft donor.

J is TRBJ2-3 and V is TRBV18; D is unclear. This CDR3 has 15 amino acids. The germline CDR1 and CDR2 sequences are KGHSH and LQKENI. The V gene lost 2 bases and the J gene lost 0 bases, with 9 bases spanning the gap. The CDR3 spells CASSPVETSTDTQYF. CDR3 in DNA: TGTGCCAGCTCACCAGTCGAGACTAGCACAGATACGCAGTATTTT.

This clonotype was seen at least ten times. V gene TRBV10-3 combines with J gene TRBJ2-1, with D uncertain. The CDR3 extends over 13 amino acids. CDR1 is ENHRY and CDR2 is SYGVKD in the germline V gene. V lost 2 bases, J lost 7 bases, and 9 bases lay in between. The CDR3 region has the DNA TGTGCCATCAGTGAGGGCCTTGGGAATGAGCAGTTCTTC. Translating it yields CAISEGLGNEQFF.

This clonotype was seen more than once but under ten times. The V and J genes are TRBV24-1 and TRBJ2-2; 8 nucleotides align to TRBD2. Germline CDR1 is KGHDR and CDR2 is SFDVKD. J was trimmed by 0 bases and V by 6 bases; bases with no gene match: 5. The CDR3 spans 16 residues. The CDR3 reads CATSSGRGANTGELFF. DNA for the CDR3: TGTGCCACCAGTTCCGGGAGGGGGGCGAACACCGGGGAGCTGTTTTTT.

This clonotype was seen ten or more times. One end of the junction fails to match germline, which may point to a read error. The V call is TRBV12-3 or TRBV12-4, the J call TRBJ2-7; D unresolved. This CDR3 region has 11 residues. This CDR3 is CASSLGPVQDF. DNA of the CDR3: TGTGCCAGCAGCCTAGGACCGGTTCAGGACTTC.

This clonotype was found many times. The genes are TRBV4-1 and TRBJ2-2; 7 bases align to TRBD1. V shed 3 bases and J 3 bases; nucleotides not matched to a gene: 7. Germline values: CDR1 MGHRA, CDR2 YSYEKL. The CDR3 runs 16 residues. The CDR3 spells CASSHGTAAYTGELFF. The CDR3 region has the DNA TGCGCCAGCAGCCACGGGACAGCGGCATACACCGGGGAGCTGTTTTTT.

The rearrangement uses TRBV5-1 and TRBJ2-1; D is unclear. The V end was cut by 4 bases, the J end by 10 bases, with 12 bases between. The CDR3 covers 12 residues. The V gene's germline CDR1 is SGHRS and CDR2 YFSETQ. The chain's CDR3 is CASSTPAYEQFF. For the CDR3, the DNA is TGCGCCAGCAGCACCCCCGCGTACGAGCAGTTCTTC.

This clonotype was counted between two and nine times. V usage is TRBV5-6 and J usage is TRBJ2-7, with TRBD2 as a possible D gene (6 bases). The CDR3 covers 16 residues. The germline CDR1 and CDR2 sequences are SGHDT and YYEEEE. V lost 2 bases and J 0 bases, leaving 15 bases between the germline ends. CDR3 sequence (DNA): TGTGCCAGCAGCTTTTTAAGGGACTTCTCCTCCTACGAGCAGTACTTC. Translation gives CASSFLRDFSSYEQYF.

This clonotype was recorded a few times. The chain uses TRBV15 and TRBJ2-1; 8 bases match TRBD2. This CDR3 region has 16 residues. Per the germline V gene, CDR1 is LNHNV and CDR2 is YYDKDF (reference sequence). Trimming took 5 bases from V and 0 from J; bases not matched to a gene: 6. For the CDR3, the DNA is TGTGCCACCAGCGCCGTAGCGGGATTCTCCTACAATGAGCAGTTCTTC. This translates into CATSAVAGFSYNEQFF.

The V call is TRBV5-4, the J call TRBJ2-1, with D possibly being TRBD1 or TRBD2 (6 bases each). The CDR3 sequence is 16 residues long. CDR1 and CDR2 (germline): SGHNT, YYREEE (reference sequence). Trimming removed 4 bases at V and 4 bases at J, with 18 bases between. The CDR3 loop reads CASSDWGAVGYNEQFF. As DNA, the CDR3 is TGTGCCAGCAGCGACTGGGGGGCGGTGGGGTACAATGAGCAGTTCTTC.

This clonotype was seen repeatedly, ten times or more. J is TRBJ1-1 and V is TRBV5-1; D remains ambiguous. The germline V and J ends were trimmed by 0 bases and 3 bases, with 12 bases remaining between them. This CDR3 comprises 15 residues. Germline CDR1 reads SGHRS; CDR2 reads YFSETQ. The CDR3 DNA is TGCGCCAGCAGCTTGGATTTAAGTGGCGACACTGAAGCTTTCTTT. Translation: CASSLDLSGDTEAFF.

This clonotype was detected ten times or more. The V and J genes are TRBV5-1 and TRBJ2-1; no clear D. Germline V gene sequence: CDR1 SGHRS, CDR2 YFSETQ. This CDR3 has 14 residues. The V gene lost 1 base and the J gene lost 4 bases, with 9 bases spanning the gap. DNA of the CDR3: TGCGCCAGCAGCTTGAAATCGGCTTACAATGAGCAGTTCTTC. It codes for CASSLKSAYNEQFF.

About this clonotype: A much more abundant neighbour one base away suggests this may be a read error. The chain couples TRBV25-1 to TRBJ1-5; the D is unclear. V lost 4 bases and J 3 bases, leaving 4 bases between the germline ends. Germline CDR1 and CDR2: MGHDK and SYGVNS. The CDR3 has 12 amino acids. Here the CDR3 reads CASSGPNQPQHF. For the CDR3, the DNA is TGTGCCAGCAGTGGACCCAATCAGCCCCAGCATTTT.

The chain uses TRBV12-3 or TRBV12-4 and TRBJ1-1, with TRBD1 as a possible D gene (5 bases). CDR3 length: 20 amino acids. V lost 5 bases and J 0 bases, leaving 28 bases between the germline ends. The CDR3 here is CASSPYKGRRGGRMNTEAFF. The CDR3 region has the DNA TGTGCCAGCAGTCCCTACAAAGGCCGGAGGGGCGGAAGAATGAACACTGAAGCTTTCTTT.

This rearrangement joins TRBV9 to TRBJ1-2; D may be TRBD1 (5 bases). Looked up from germline, CDR1 is SGDLS and CDR2 is YYNGEE. Trimming removed 4 bases at V and 6 bases at J, with 19 bases between. The CDR3 is 15 residues long. CDR3 in DNA: TGTGCCAGCAGCCCCCGGGGGGTTCGTGATGATGGCTACACCTTC. This encodes CASSPRGVRDDGYTF.

In its sample, this clonotype was seen a few times. This chain connects TRBV12-3 or TRBV12-4 to TRBJ2-7; D gene uncertain. Between the trimmed V and J ends, which lost 0 bases and 0 bases, there was a span of 9 bases. The CDR3 is 15 residues long. Here the CDR3 reads CASSLALRISYEQYF. DNA for the CDR3: TGTGCCAGCAGTTTAGCGCTCAGGATCTCCTACGAGCAGTACTTC.

This clonotype was counted at least ten times. This chain connects TRBV5-1 to TRBJ2-1; no firm D call. CDR3 length equals 15 residues. The germline CDR1 and CDR2 sequences are SGHRS and YFSETQ. V gave up 2 bases and J gave up 0 bases, with 9 bases separating them. Written as DNA, the CDR3 is TGCGCCAGCAGCTTCTCCCCTCTCTCCTACAATGAGCAGTTCTTC. It codes for CASSFSPLSYNEQFF.

This clonotype was seen a handful of times. The V and J genes are TRBV5-1 and TRBJ2-1; TRBD2 matches at 11 bases. Trimming took 7 bases from V and 8 from J; bases not matched to a gene: 14. CDR3 size: 16 residues. Germline CDR1 and CDR2: SGHRS and YFSETQ. Here the CDR3 reads CASSETSGVVFYEQFF. The CDR3 nucleotides are TGCGCCAGCTCTGAGACTAGCGGGGTTGTCTTTTATGAGCAGTTCTTC.

The rearrangement uses TRBV4-2 and TRBJ2-5; 9 bases align to TRBD2. The J segment lost 3 bases and the V segment lost 4 bases, leaving 6 bases of the junction unmatched. The CDR3 contains 15 residues. Germline-derived CDR1 and CDR2 are LGHNA and YNFKEQ. CDR3 sequence (DNA): TGTGCCAGCAGCCCGTCGGCGGGAGGGGAAGAGACCCAGTACTTC. Translated: CASSPSAGGEETQYF.

V is TRBV7-8 and J is TRBJ2-5; 11 positions agree with TRBD2. V gave up 6 bases and J gave up 2 bases; unmatched junction bases: 14. The CDR3 is made up of 18 amino acids. Germline V CDR1 and CDR2: SGHVS, FQNEAQ. The CDR3 is CASSQLRLAGTPQETQYF. Here the CDR3 DNA reads TGTGCCAGCAGTCAACTCAGACTAGCGGGAACGCCTCAAGAGACCCAGTACTTC. Supplemented by reference TRBV7-8 and TRBJ2-5, the full variable domain reads GAGVSQSPRYKVAKRGQDVALRCDPISGHVSLFWYQQALGQGPEFLTYFQNEAQLDKSGLPSDRFFAERPEGSVSTLKIQRTQQEDSAVYLCASSQLRLAGTPQETQYFGPGTRLLVL.

The chain joins TRBV20-1 to TRBJ2-7; the match to TRBD2 covers 10 bases. CDR1 and CDR2 from the germline V gene are DFQATT and SNEGSKA (reference sequence). The CDR3 spans 15 residues. V gave up 6 bases and J gave up 5 bases; unmatched junction bases: 13. CDR3 in amino acids: CSASSYSGREHEQYF. The DNA of the CDR3 is TGCAGTGCCAGCAGTTACAGCGGGAGGGAACACGAGCAGTACTTC.

This clonotype was recorded many times. The chain joins TRBV5-1 to TRBJ2-1; 7 bases agree with TRBD1. Per germline, CDR1 SGHRS and CDR2 YFSETQ. With 7 bases clipped from V and 7 bases from J, the junction kept 8 bases outside the gene matches. The CDR3 loop spans 13 amino acids. The CDR3 DNA reads TGCGCCAGCCTCCCCGCACAGGGGAATGAGCAGTTCTTC. Its translation is CASLPAQGNEQFF.

This clonotype was counted between two and nine times. The V and J genes are TRBV7-8 and TRBJ2-1; 11 bases match TRBD2. The length of the CDR3 is 14 residues. J gave up 14 bases and V 2 bases, and 8 bases lay outside the gene matches. Germline assignment: CDR1 SGHVS and CDR2 FQNEAQ. As DNA, the CDR3 is TGTGCCAGCAGCTTACGACTAGCGGGACCCCTGGAGTTCTTC. Residues: CASSLRLAGPLEFF.

For this clonotype: A junction boundary mismatches the germline segment, possibly from a read error. The chain couples TRBV12-3 or TRBV12-4 to TRBJ2-2; 7 nucleotides line up with TRBD1. This CDR3 has 18 residues. The CDR3 protein is CACSFYTLDRERTGELFF. CDR3 DNA: TGTGCCTGCAGTTTTTATACCCTCGACAGGGAGAGGACCGGGGAGCTGTTTTTT.

This clonotype has only a few counts. This rearrangement joins TRBV12-3 or TRBV12-4 to TRBJ1-5; no clear D. This CDR3 spans 16 amino acids. V was shortened by 3 bases and J by 2 bases, with 14 bases between the two germline ends. The CDR3 reads CASSFAPPPRNQPQHF. The CDR3 region has the DNA TGTGCCAGCAGTTTCGCCCCCCCACCTCGCAATCAGCCCCAGCATTTT.

This clonotype was detected many times. The chain combines TRBV19 with TRBJ2-2; TRBD2 matches 10 bases. J gave up 6 bases and V 4 bases, and 5 bases lay outside the gene matches. Germline V lookup: CDR1 LNHDA, CDR2 SQIVND (reference sequence). The CDR3 is 15 amino acids. The CDR3 DNA sequence: TGTGCCAGTAGTACTAGCGGGAGAGTCTCCGGGGAGCTGTTTTTT. This codes for CASSTSGRVSGELFF.

The sample holds a few counts of this clonotype. CDR3 DNA sequence: TGTGCCACCAGCATAGTCAGCGGGCCCTTTTACAATGAGCAGTTCTTC. Amino acid sequence: CATSIVSGPFYNEQFF. The genes are TRBV15 and TRBJ2-1; D possibly corresponds to TRBD2 (6 bases). There are 16 residues in the CDR3. The ends were cut back, 4 bases at V and 4 bases at J, with 17 bases in the middle. Per germline, CDR1 LNHNV and CDR2 YYDKDF (reference sequence).

The chain combines TRBV27 with TRBJ1-2; weak D call: TRBD1 (6 bases). Trimming stripped 1 base from V and 6 bases from J, with 9 bases between. The germline V gene encodes CDR1 MNHEY and CDR2 SMNVEV (reference sequence). The CDR3 has 13 amino acids. The DNA for the CDR3 is TGTGCCAGCAGTTTATTGTCAGGGGATGGCTACACCTTC. Translated, it gives CASSLLSGDGYTF.